The 6 T cell receptor beta chains below all came from one sample that was sequenced in a study of blood T cells in healthy people across ages. Alongside a J-beta primer mix, a sample-barcoded 5' primer served in a second PCR lasting 7 to 11 cycles. TCRdb re-analysed the 5' RACE reads in MiXCR, keeping a single row per CDR3 protein. This sample has about 700,000 distinct CDR3 sequences, with about 30% found just once. The specimen sequenced was blood. The receptors shown here come from a woman of 80 years or more in good health.

In this sample, this clonotype turned up many times. V usage is TRBV28 and J usage is TRBJ1-1; tentative D call: TRBD1 (6 bases). CDR1 is MDHEN, CDR2 SYDVKM, per germline. V gave up 3 bases and J gave up 4 bases, with 15 bases separating them. The length of the CDR3 is 15 residues. The CDR3: CASSLTRGGSTEAFF. The CDR3 coding sequence is TGTGCCAGCAGTTTGACTCGGGGGGGCTCCACTGAAGCTTTCTTT. The whole variable domain, filled in from reference TRBV28 and TRBJ1-1, reads DVKVTQSSRYLVKRTGEKVFLECVQDMDHENMFWYRQDPGLGLRLIYFSYDVKMKEKGDIPEGYSVSREKKERFSLILESASTNQTSMYLCASSLTRGGSTEAFFGQGTRLTVV.

The J gene is TRBJ1-5, the V gene TRBV28; D remains ambiguous. The CDR3 is 14 amino acids. From germline, CDR1 is MDHEN and CDR2 SYDVKM. Trimming left V 7 bases short and J 10 bases short, with 20 bases between. For the CDR3, the DNA is TGTGCCAGCACCAAGGCGGAGTCGTGGGCTCCCCAGCATTTT. It is translated as CASTKAESWAPQHF.

This clonotype was detected many times. DNA of the CDR3: TGTGCCACCAGCAGAGACGCCCCACAGACCCAGTACTTC. Amino acids: CATSRDAPQTQYF. The chain is built from TRBV15 and TRBJ2-5; no reliable D call. Trimming took off 0 bases at V and 6 bases at J, with 8 bases between the two ends. The CDR3 runs to 13 residues. Germline loops: CDR1 LNHNV, CDR2 YYDKDF (reference sequence).

This rearrangement joins TRBV9 to TRBJ1-5; maybe TRBD1 (5 bases). The V and J ends lost 0 bases and 9 bases respectively, with 13 bases between them. This CDR3 has 14 residues. CDR1 is SGDLS and CDR2 is YYNGEE in the germline V gene. CDR3 in amino acids: CASSVDRSEGPQHF. The CDR3, as DNA: TGTGCCAGCAGCGTAGACAGGTCCGAAGGGCCCCAGCATTTT.

This clonotype was seen a handful of times. A much bigger clone sits one base away, suggesting this may be a read error. The chain is built from TRBV10-3 and TRBJ2-7, with 8 bases identical to TRBD1. The CDR3 is 15 amino acids. With 1 base clipped from V and 4 bases from J, the junction kept 6 bases outside the gene matches. Per germline, CDR1 ENHRY and CDR2 SYGVKD. The CDR3 sequence is CAISECGQGKYEQYF. CDR3 DNA sequence: TGTGCCATCAGTGAGTGTGGACAGGGAAAGTACGAGCAGTACTTC.

This clonotype has at least ten counts. The chain is built from TRBV20-1 and TRBJ2-7; the match to TRBD2 covers 11 bases. Germline CDR1 is DFQATT and CDR2 is SNEGSKA (reference sequence). The length of the CDR3 is 15 residues. V shed 0 bases and J 3 bases; nucleotides not matched to a gene: 4. The CDR3 region has the DNA TGCAGTGCTAGAGATGGTAGCGGGGGGGTCTACGAGCAGTACTTC. Translated, it gives CSARDGSGGVYEQYF.